This is a list of T cell receptor beta chains from one sample in a study of blood T cell repertoires in COVID-19. TCRdb's table, derived via immunoSEQ multiplex PCR, lists solely in-frame clones and lacks some. This table has fewer than 120,000 clones, less than 85% appearing once. The sequencing sample was made of peripheral blood. All receptors derive from an elderly woman with acute or convalescent COVID-19. The CDR3 runs from the conserved cysteine through the conserved F or W. The order of the fields is J gene, D gene, V gene, clone size, CDR3 DNA, CDR3 protein. D genes are given only for firm matches. Expanded clones get a size class; other rows say once, few or many, or leave the size out.

TRBJ1-1,.,TRBV30,.,TGTGCCTGGAGTTCTAAGGTGGTTTGGGGGCCGAACACTGAAGCTTTCTTT,CAWSSKVVWGPNTEAFF
TRBJ1-6,TRBD1,TRBV19,.,TGTGCCAGCAAACTAGGACAGGGGTCACCCCTCCACTTT,CASKLGQGSPLHF
TRBJ1-1,TRBD1,TRBV3-1/TRBV3-2,.,TGTGCCAGCAGCCAAGAACGGGCAGGGGGGCCTAACACTGAAGCTTTCTTT,CASSQERAGGPNTEAFF
TRBJ2-3,TRBD2,TRBV5-1,.,TGCGCCAGCAGCTATCGCTCAGCGGGAGTAGGAGATACGCAGTATTTT,CASSYRSAGVGDTQYF
TRBJ1-1,TRBD1,TRBV2,.,TGTGCCAGCATAGGACAGGGGCTCGCTGAAGCTTTCTTT,CASIGQGLAEAFF
TRBJ2-3,.,TRBV7-3,.,TGTGCCAGCAGCTTAAATGGGGCGGGAATCACAGATACGCAGTATTTT,CASSLNGAGITDTQYF
TRBJ1-5,.,TRBV6-5,.,TGTGCCACCGGACAGAATAGCAATCAGCCCCAGCATTTT,CATGQNSNQPQHF
TRBJ2-4,.,TRBV19,.,TGTGCCAGTAGTACAGAGACAGGACACTACTTC,CASSTETGHYF
TRBJ1-1,.,TRBV6-4,.,TGTGCCAGCAGTGACGGGGGCAGCTTGTCGAACACTGAAGCTTTCTTT,CASSDGGSLSNTEAFF
TRBJ1-1,.,TRBV6-4,.,TGTGCTTCGCGACGGGGGACTGAAGCTTTCTTT,CASRRGTEAFF
TRBJ1-2,TRBD1,TRBV18,few,TGTGCCAGCTCATCTAACAGGGGCGATGGCTACACCTTC,CASSSNRGDGYTF
TRBJ1-5,.,TRBV18,.,TGTGCCAGCTCATCCAGACAGGACAGATATCAGCCCCAGCATTTT,CASSSRQDRYQPQHF
TRBJ1-2,.,TRBV3-1/TRBV3-2,few,TGTGCCAGCAGCCAAGAGAGGAGGTCCCCCCGGGTTTACTATGGCTACACCTTC,CASSQERRSPRVYYGYTF
TRBJ1-1,.,TRBV20-1,.,TGCAGTGCTAGTGGACAGCAAAACACTGAAGCTTTCTTT,CSASGQQNTEAFF
TRBJ2-7,TRBD2,TRBV30,.,TGTGCCTGGAGGGGACTAGCGGGGGCCGTCTACGAGCAGTACTTC,CAWRGLAGAVYEQYF
TRBJ1-5,.,TRBV2,.,TGTGCCAGCAGTGGGGACAATAATCAGCCCCAGCATTTT,CASSGDNNQPQHF
TRBJ2-7,.,TRBV20-1,.,TGCAGTGCGAACAGGGTGCGGGAGCAGTACTTC,CSANRVREQYF
TRBJ1-1,.,TRBV4-2,.,TGTGCCAGCAGCCAAGACAGTAACACTGAAGCTTTCTTT,CASSQDSNTEAFF
TRBJ2-7,TRBD1,TRBV30,once,TGTGCCTGGAGTGTACAGGGGGGCTCCTACGAGCAGTACTTC,CAWSVQGGSYEQYF
TRBJ2-7,.,TRBV12-3/TRBV12-4,once,TGTGCCAGCAGTTTTTCTAACTCCTACGAGCAGTACTTC,CASSFSNSYEQYF
TRBJ1-6,TRBD1,TRBV2,.,TGTGCCAGCAGTTACCCGAGGGGGCTGGTGGATTCACCCCTCCACTTT,CASSYPRGLVDSPLHF
TRBJ2-7,TRBD1,TRBV27,few,TGTGCCAGCCGACAGGGGACCTACGAGCAGTACTTC,CASRQGTYEQYF
TRBJ1-6,.,TRBV6-2/TRBV6-3,.,TGTGCCAGCAGTTACGGGACTGGTAATTCACCCCTCCACTTT,CASSYGTGNSPLHF
TRBJ1-1,.,TRBV3-1/TRBV3-2,few,TGTGCCAGCGGGCAACTTAACACTGAAGCTTTCTTT,CASGQLNTEAFF
TRBJ2-3,.,TRBV5-4,once,TGTGCCAGCAGCTTGGCGGGACTTTACACAGATACGCAGTATTTT,CASSLAGLYTDTQYF
TRBJ2-1,TRBD2,TRBV7-8,.,TGTGCCAGCAGCTTAGAGGAGCGGGAGCGGAATGAGCAGTTCTTC,CASSLEERERNEQFF
TRBJ1-2,TRBD1,TRBV19,.,TGTGCCAGTTCCTTCATGGACAGGGTAGGGGGCTACACCTTC,CASSFMDRVGGYTF
TRBJ2-5,TRBD2,TRBV4-1,.,TGCGCCAGCAGCCAAAGACTAGCGGGAGATTTCGAGACCCAGTACTTC,CASSQRLAGDFETQYF
TRBJ1-1,.,TRBV14,.,TGTGCCAGCAGCCAAGGGGCAGGGATGAGGAACACTGAAGCTTTCTTT,CASSQGAGMRNTEAFF
TRBJ2-3,.,TRBV7-2,.,TGTGCCAGCAGCTTAGTTTGGCCGGATACGCAGTATTTT,CASSLVWPDTQYF
TRBJ1-2,.,TRBV6-5,.,TGTGCCAGCAGTTACAAGTGGCAGGGGCCCTATGGCTACACCTTC,CASSYKWQGPYGYTF
TRBJ1-3,TRBD1,TRBV2,.,TGTGCCAGCAGTGACCTACAGGGGAGGTCTGGAAACACCATATATTTT,CASSDLQGRSGNTIYF
TRBJ2-5,.,TRBV29-1,.,TGCAGCGTTTCGCACAGACAAGAGACCCAGTACTTC,CSVSHRQETQYF
TRBJ2-7,.,TRBV18,.,TGTGCCAGCTCACCTTCAGGTCAAGCCTACGAGCAGTACTTC,CASSPSGQAYEQYF
TRBJ2-7,TRBD1,TRBV5-8,once,TGTGCCAGCGGGGACAGTCCCCCCGCGTACGAGCAGTACTTC,CASGDSPPAYEQYF